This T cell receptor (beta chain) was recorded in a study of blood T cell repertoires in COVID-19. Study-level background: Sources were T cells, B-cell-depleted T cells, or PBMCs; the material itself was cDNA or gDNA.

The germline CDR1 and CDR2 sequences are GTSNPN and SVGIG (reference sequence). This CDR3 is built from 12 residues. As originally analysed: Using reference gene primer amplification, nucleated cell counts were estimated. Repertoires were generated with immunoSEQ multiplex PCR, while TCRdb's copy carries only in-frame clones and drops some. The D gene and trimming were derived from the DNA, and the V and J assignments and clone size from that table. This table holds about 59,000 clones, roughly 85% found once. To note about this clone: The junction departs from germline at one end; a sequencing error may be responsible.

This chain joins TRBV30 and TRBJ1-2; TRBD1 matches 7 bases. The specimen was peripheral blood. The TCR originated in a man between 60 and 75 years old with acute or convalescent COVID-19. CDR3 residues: CAWSWDSYRYTF. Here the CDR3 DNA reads TGTGCCTGGAGTTGGGACAGCTATCGCTACACCTTC.